This T cell receptor (beta chain) is from a study of Graves' ophthalmopathy and Graves' hyperthyroidism. Hyperthyroidism patients, all newly diagnosed, had under 2 months' duration and ages of 18 to 65. Notes on the study in general: Blood contained most expanded thyroid clonotypes exceeding 0.001 frequency.

The V end lost 1 base, the J end lost 14 bases, and 9 bases lay between the germline ends. The germline V gene has CDR1 LNHNV and CDR2 YYDKDF (reference sequence). This CDR3 comprises 12 residues. The authors amplified TCR beta CDR3 regions from RNA transcripts. HTBI primers were used in a first-round RT-PCR, which preceded a second-round multiplex PCR. One entry per CDR3 protein results from TCRdb running MiXCR on the multiplex PCR reads. The sample contains around 1.1 million distinct CDR3 sequences, about two fifths of which appear only once. Comment on this clonotype: The target antigen is unknown.

V is TRBV15 and J is TRBJ1-6; unclear D gene. This clonotype originated in an adult man with Graves' hyperthyroidism. Sequencing was done on a sample of peripheral blood or thyroid tissue (not recorded which). The CDR3 reads CATSRVGEALHF. The CDR3, as DNA: TGTGCCACCAGCAGAGTTGGAGAGGCCCTCCACTTT.